This TCR beta chain was recorded in a study of shared clonotypes between healthy human individuals. The overall study: CD4 naive and memory got three plates each, CD8 naive two, CD8 memory one. Study-level results: The naive CD4 repertoires of a handful of donors were compared, and around 4.9% of clonotypes were shared.

TCRdb's table, derived via immunoSEQ multiplex PCR, lists solely in-frame clones and lacks some. Counted here are some 2,000,000 clones, about 95% occurring once; the ten biggest clones make up about 1.1%. Worth noting for this clone: Its target is unknown.

Positively selected for CCR7, the CD45RO-negative cells used as naive CD8 cells excluded terminally differentiated effector memory CD45RA+ cells. This CDR3 contains 12 residues. The V end was cut by 6 bases, the J end by 7 bases, with 9 bases between. Germline V CDR1 and CDR2: SNHLY, FYNNEI. The receptor was isolated from a man between 18 and 29 years old in good health. The chain has TRBV2 and TRBJ2-2; no clear D gene. The sample was naive CD8+ T cells sorted from blood. This CDR3 is CASSSNYGELFF. CDR3 bases: TGTGCCAGCAGCTCCAATTACGGGGAGCTGTTTTTT.